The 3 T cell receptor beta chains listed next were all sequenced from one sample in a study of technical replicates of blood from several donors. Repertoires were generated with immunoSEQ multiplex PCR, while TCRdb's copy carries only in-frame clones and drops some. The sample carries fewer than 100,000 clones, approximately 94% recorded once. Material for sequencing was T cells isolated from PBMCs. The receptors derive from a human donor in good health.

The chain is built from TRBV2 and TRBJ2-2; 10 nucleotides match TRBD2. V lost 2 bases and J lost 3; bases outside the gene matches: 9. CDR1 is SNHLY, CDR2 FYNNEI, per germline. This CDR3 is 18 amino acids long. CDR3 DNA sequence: TGTGCCAGCAGTGAACGGAGCGGGGGGGCAGGTTACACCGGGGAGCTGTTTTTT. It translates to CASSERSGGAGYTGELFF.

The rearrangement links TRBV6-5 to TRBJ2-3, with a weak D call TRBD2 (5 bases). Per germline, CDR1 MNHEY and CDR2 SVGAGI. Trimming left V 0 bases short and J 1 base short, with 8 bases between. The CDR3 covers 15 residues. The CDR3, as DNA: TGTGCCAGCAGTTACTCGGCGGGCGGCACAGATACGCAGTATTTT. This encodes CASSYSAGGTDTQYF.

The CDR3 nucleotides are TGTGCCAGCAGTTTATATTCGGGGATCGCTGAAGCTTTCTTT. This encodes CASSLYSGIAEAFF. The chain has TRBV27 and TRBJ1-1; no clear D. Trimming removed 1 base from V and 6 bases from J, with 12 bases in between. Per the germline V gene, CDR1 is MNHEY and CDR2 is SMNVEV (reference sequence). There are 14 residues in the CDR3.